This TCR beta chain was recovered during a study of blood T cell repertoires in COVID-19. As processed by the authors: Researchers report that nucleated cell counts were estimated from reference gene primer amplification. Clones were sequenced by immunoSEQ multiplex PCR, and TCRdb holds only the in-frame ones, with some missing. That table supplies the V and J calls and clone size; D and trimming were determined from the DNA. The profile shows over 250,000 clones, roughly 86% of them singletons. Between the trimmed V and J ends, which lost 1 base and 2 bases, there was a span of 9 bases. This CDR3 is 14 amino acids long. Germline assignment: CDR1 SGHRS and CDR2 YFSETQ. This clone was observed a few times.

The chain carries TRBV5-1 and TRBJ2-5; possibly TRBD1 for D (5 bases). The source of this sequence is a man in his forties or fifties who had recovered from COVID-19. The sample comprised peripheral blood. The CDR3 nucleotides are TGCGCCAGCAGCTTGAGGGCAGGGCAAGAGACCCAGTACTTC. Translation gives CASSLRAGQETQYF.